This T cell receptor (beta chain) was documented in a study of cytomegalovirus exposure and HLA in healthy donors. Both 60 Vbeta primers and 13 Jbeta primers went into the PCR. Clones were read by immunoSEQ multiplex PCR, and TCRdb kept only the in-frame ones, dropping some. The data hold 100,000 to 150,000 clones, with around 74% observed a single time. This clone was seen a single time. What it binds is not known. Overall study findings and caveats: The likely origin of a cluster of highly shared sequence variants was a sequencing artifact.

Trimming left V 1 base short and J 0 bases short, with 21 bases between. CDR3 length: 20 amino acids. The germline V gene encodes CDR1 MGHRA and CDR2 YSYEKL. V gene TRBV4-1 combines with J gene TRBJ2-2; tentatively, D is TRBD1 (5 bases). This clonotype was obtained from a man aged 55 to 70 in good health and CMV-seropositive. The sample was PBMCs. CDR3 nucleotides: TGCGCCAGCAGCCAAGTTGGAGACAGTAAGCCTTTCGCGAACACCGGGGAGCTGTTTTTT. Its protein is CASSQVGDSKPFANTGELFF.